These 14 T cell receptor beta chains originate from one sample sequenced in a study of identical twins (dated by TCRdb to the mid-2010s). Receptor libraries were prepared by 5' RACE. Sequenced on an Illumina HiSeq 2000. TCRdb itself trimmed the public reads at Q25 with fastp, ran MiXCR and retained productive beta chains. CDR3 protein sequences are deduplicated, and each keeps its most common genes and DNA. The sample table lists about 520,000 distinct CDR3 sequences, 20% to 25% of them with a count of one. Clones ranked in the top ten supply roughly 0.9% of the sample. This sample was shared with a second study, whose subject was T cells expressing NK-cell markers.

Sequenced input: CD4+ T cells sorted from blood. The receptors were gathered from a woman aged 18-30 years in good health.

The sample holds many counts of this clonotype. V usage is TRBV12-3 or TRBV12-4 and J usage is TRBJ2-2; D ambiguous. With 5 bases removed from V and 6 bases from J, the gap between germline ends came to 4 bases. The CDR3 totals 11 residues. In nucleotides, the CDR3 is TGTGCCAGCAGTCCGGCCGGGGAGCTGTTTTTT. Protein product: CASSPAGELFF.

In this sample, this clonotype turned up a few times. The V call is TRBV10-2, the J call TRBJ2-3, with TRBD1 identical over 8 bases. Germline loops: CDR1 WSHSY, CDR2 SAAADI. CDR3 length: 15 amino acids. The V and J ends lost 7 bases and 2 bases, in that order; junction bases with no gene match: 8. The CDR3 bases are TGCGCCAGCACCGACAGGGGAGACCCCACAGATACGCAGTATTTT. Its protein is CASTDRGDPTDTQYF.

There are a few counts of this clonotype. V is TRBV5-4 and J is TRBJ2-5; a possible D gene is TRBD2 (6 bases). The CDR3 length is 16 residues. V was trimmed by 2 bases and J by 5 bases, leaving 19 bases between them. Per the germline V gene, CDR1 is SGHNT and CDR2 is YYREEE (reference sequence). The CDR3 protein is CASSFSPGLNLETQYF. In nucleotides, the CDR3 is TGTGCCAGCAGCTTTTCTCCGGGACTCAATCTGGAGACCCAGTACTTC.

This clonotype has a handful of counts. The chain uses TRBV6-4 and TRBJ1-2, with D tentatively TRBD1 (5 bases). V was pared by 8 bases and J by 6 bases, with 19 bases between. CDR1 is MRHNA and CDR2 is SNTAGT in the germline V gene. CDR3 length: 14 amino acids. CDR3 sequence reads: CASGPNVQGDGYTF. The CDR3 DNA reads as TGTGCCAGCGGCCCGAATGTTCAGGGAGATGGCTACACCTTC.

This clonotype was detected only a few times. This chain connects TRBV2 to TRBJ1-5; D is possibly TRBD1 (5 bases). The V gene lost 6 bases and the J gene lost 10 bases, with 16 bases spanning the gap. Looked up from germline, CDR1 is SNHLY and CDR2 is FYNNEI. This CDR3 is built from 13 residues. CDR3 loop: CASRAGTEQPQHF. CDR3 coding DNA: TGTGCCAGCAGGGCTGGGACCGAACAACCCCAGCATTTT.

The rearrangement joins TRBV10-3 to TRBJ2-2, with TRBD2 identical over 8 bases. J lost 4 bases, V lost 6 bases, and 13 bases had no gene match. This CDR3 region has 17 residues. Germline values: CDR1 ENHRY, CDR2 SYGVKD. In DNA, the CDR3 is TGTGCCATCAGGCCGGCGACTAGTCGGGGGGGCACCGGGGAGCTGTTTTTT. Its translation: CAIRPATSRGGTGELFF.

The V gene is TRBV7-9, the J gene TRBJ1-2; no clear D. Germline CDR1 SEHNR, CDR2 FQNEAQ (reference sequence). The CDR3 is made up of 15 amino acids. V lost 3 bases, J lost 5 bases, and 16 bases lay in between. The CDR3 is CASSLVATGLYGYTF. The CDR3 DNA reads TGTGCCAGCAGCTTGGTAGCGACCGGGCTTTATGGCTACACCTTC.

This clonotype occurred a few times. The CDR3 DNA reads as TGTGCCAGCAGGCCGACTAGCGGGGAGGGCACAGATACGCAGTATTTT. It yields the protein CASRPTSGEGTDTQYF. This chain links TRBV6-1 with TRBJ2-3, with 11 bases lining up with TRBD2. The trim removed 6 bases at V and 1 base at J, leaving 6 bases unmatched. Germline lookup yields CDR1 MNHNS and CDR2 SASEGT. This CDR3 comprises 16 residues.

This clonotype was seen repeatedly, ten times or more. This CDR3 is CASSLLGGSYNEQFF. CDR3 nucleotide sequence: TGCGCCAGCAGCTTATTAGGAGGCTCCTACAATGAGCAGTTCTTC. The chain joins TRBV5-1 to TRBJ2-1; tentatively, D is TRBD2 (5 bases). The CDR3 has 15 amino acids. Germline V gene sequence: CDR1 SGHRS, CDR2 YFSETQ. Between the trimmed V and J ends, which lost 2 bases and 0 bases, there was a span of 9 bases.

V gene TRBV5-4 combines with J gene TRBJ2-7; tentatively, D is TRBD1 or TRBD2 (5 bases each). In germline, CDR1 is SGHNT, CDR2 YYREEE (reference sequence). Trimming took 4 bases from V and 6 from J, leaving 20 bases between them. The CDR3 loop spans 15 amino acids. This chain's CDR3 is CASSLNGGPRGEQYF. CDR3 DNA sequence: TGTGCCAGCAGCCTCAATGGGGGACCCCGGGGCGAGCAGTACTTC.

This chain joins TRBV5-1 and TRBJ1-2, with 7 nucleotides matching TRBD1. The CDR3 runs 15 residues. V shed 3 bases, J shed 4 bases, and the junction held 9 bases outside the gene matches. The germline gives CDR1 SGHRS, CDR2 YFSETQ. The CDR3 here is CASSSLGQAGYGYTF. The CDR3 DNA sequence: TGCGCCAGCAGCTCTCTCGGACAGGCGGGCTATGGCTACACCTTC.

In its sample, this clonotype was seen a few times. The rearrangement links TRBV19 to TRBJ2-2; TRBD2 aligns across 7 bases. Germline values: CDR1 LNHDA, CDR2 SQIVND (reference sequence). Unmatched junction bases numbered 8, after V lost 5 bases and J lost 8 bases. The CDR3 is 14 amino acids. The CDR3 loop reads CASSSGGRTGELFF. The CDR3, as DNA: TGTGCCAGTAGTTCTGGCGGGAGAACTGGGGAGCTGTTTTTT. The whole variable domain, remainder taken from reference TRBV19 and TRBJ2-2, is DGGITQSPKYLFRKEGQNVTLSCEQNLNHDAMYWYRQDPGQGLRLIYYSQIVNDFQKGDIAEGYSVSREKKESFPLTVTSAQKNPTAFYLCASSSGGRTGELFFGEGSRLTVL.

This clonotype has only a few counts. The rearrangement joins TRBV7-9 to TRBJ2-7, with 11 positions matching TRBD2. The CDR3 spans 14 residues. Per germline, CDR1 SEHNR and CDR2 FQNEAQ (reference sequence). V dropped 3 bases and J dropped 7; count of bases not matched to a gene: 5. The CDR3 nucleotides are TGTGCCAGCAGCTTGACTAGCGGGGCGTGGGAGCAGTACTTC. As protein: CASSLTSGAWEQYF.

This rearrangement joins TRBV5-6 to TRBJ1-6; the D is unclear. This CDR3 is 15 amino acids long. The V gene lost 0 bases and the J gene lost 7 bases, with 11 bases spanning the gap. Germline CDR1 SGHDT, CDR2 YYEEEE. The CDR3 region is CASSLARAPNSPLHF. For the CDR3, the DNA is TGTGCCAGCAGCTTGGCCCGGGCCCCAAATTCACCCCTCCACTTT.